The 30 T cell receptor beta chains in this list originate from one sample, sequenced in a study of regulatory dendritic cells for organ transplantation. The antigens these receptors bind are not known. Sequenced by immunoSEQ multiplex PCR; TCRdb stores in-frame clones only, minus some. The sample includes roughly 11,000 clones, roughly 89% of them seen just once. CFSE-labeled sorted T cells met regulatory or mature dendritic cells for approximately 5 days. Sequenced input: naive CD8+ T cells from blood cultured with dendritic cells. Subset: CD45RA+ naive T cells. The origin of the receptors is a human donor in good health.

The genes are TRBV7-9 and TRBJ2-7; the D gene is possibly TRBD1 (5 bases). V lost 7 bases and J lost 2, with 9 bases in between. Germline V gene sequence: CDR1 SEHNR, CDR2 FQNEAQ (reference sequence). This CDR3 contains 12 residues. CDR3 loop: CASTGQAYEQYF. CDR3 nucleotide sequence: TGTGCCAGCACAGGGCAAGCCTACGAGCAGTACTTC.

The chain carries TRBV28 and TRBJ2-7; TRBD2 might be the D (5 bases). Trimming left V 6 bases short and J 2 bases short, with 14 bases between. Per the germline V gene, CDR1 is MDHEN and CDR2 is SYDVKM. There are 14 residues in the CDR3. For the CDR3, the DNA is TGTGCCAGCAGCCCCGGCAGCGGACCCTACGAGCAGTACTTC. It codes for CASSPGSGPYEQYF. Together with reference TRBV28 and TRBJ2-7, the CDR3 gives the full variable domain: DVKVTQSSRYLVKRTGEKVFLECVQDMDHENMFWYRQDPGLGLRLIYFSYDVKMKEKGDIPEGYSVSREKKERFSLILESASTNQTSMYLCASSPGSGPYEQYFGPGTRLTVT.

The V and J genes are TRBV9 and TRBJ2-3; D remains unclear. This CDR3 region has 12 residues. V lost 3 bases to trimming and J lost 5 bases, with 7 bases between them. Germline V gives CDR1 SGDLS, CDR2 YYNGEE. The DNA for the CDR3 is TGTGCCAGCAGCGCCGACCAAGATACGCAGTATTTT. This codes for CASSADQDTQYF.

This chain joins TRBV4-2 and TRBJ2-1; D is possibly TRBD2 (6 bases). The V and J ends lost 1 base and 7 bases respectively, with 20 bases between them. Looked up from germline, CDR1 is LGHNA and CDR2 is YNFKEQ. The CDR3 is 17 amino acids. CDR3 loop: CASSQAGWRSGRNEQFF. CDR3 bases: TGTGCCAGCAGCCAAGCTGGGTGGAGGAGCGGGCGGAATGAGCAGTTCTTC.

The chain combines TRBV7-3 with TRBJ2-1; 7 bases map to TRBD2. CDR3 length: 14 residues. The V gene end was trimmed by 5 bases and the J gene end by 2 bases; junction bases not matched to a gene: 3. The germline gives CDR1 SGHTA, CDR2 FQGTGA. Here the CDR3 reads CASSPAGAYNEQFF. The CDR3 DNA reads TGTGCCAGCAGCCCCGCGGGGGCCTACAATGAGCAGTTCTTC.

V gene TRBV4-3 combines with J gene TRBJ2-3; D not resolved. The length of the CDR3 is 15 residues. V was pared by 2 bases and J by 0 bases, with 9 bases between. The germline CDR1 and CDR2 sequences are LGHNA and YSLEER. In nucleotides, the CDR3 is TGCGCCAGCAGCCAACTCAGGCGCAGCACAGATACGCAGTATTTT. Protein sequence: CASSQLRRSTDTQYF.

The chain employs TRBV2 and TRBJ1-1, with D perhaps TRBD1 (6 bases). The CDR3 totals 13 residues. Between the trimmed V and J ends, which lost 6 bases and 2 bases, there was a span of 10 bases. Germline V gene lookup returns CDR1 SNHLY and CDR2 FYNNEI. CDR3 in amino acids: CASRDSHNTEAFF. The DNA for the CDR3 is TGTGCCAGCAGGGACAGTCACAACACTGAAGCTTTCTTT.

J is TRBJ2-7 and V is TRBV19; D perhaps matches TRBD2 (6 bases). The CDR3 is made up of 14 amino acids. V dropped 5 bases and J dropped 4 bases, with 15 bases sitting between them. Germline assignment: CDR1 LNHDA and CDR2 SQIVND (reference sequence). This CDR3 reads CASSDLGGGYEQYF. The CDR3, as DNA: TGTGCCAGTAGTGACCTCGGAGGAGGGTACGAGCAGTACTTC. The full variable domain, its missing parts supplied by reference TRBV19 and TRBJ2-7, is DGGITQSPKYLFRKEGQNVTLSCEQNLNHDAMYWYRQDPGQGLRLIYYSQIVNDFQKGDIAEGYSVSREKKESFPLTVTSAQKNPTAFYLCASSDLGGGYEQYFGPGTRLTVT.

This rearrangement joins TRBV28 to TRBJ1-5; a weak D match, TRBD1 (5 bases). CDR3 size: 18 residues. The germline V gene encodes CDR1 MDHEN and CDR2 SYDVKM. The ends were cut back, 1 base at V and 1 base at J, with 17 bases in the middle. In DNA, the CDR3 is TGTGCCAGCAGTTTATCGTCCGGATGGGGGATGAGCAATCAGCCCCAGCATTTT. This sequence encodes CASSLSSGWGMSNQPQHF.

The genes are TRBV20-1 and TRBJ2-1; D unresolved. Trimming stripped 6 bases from V and 4 bases from J, with 7 bases between. Per the germline V gene, CDR1 is DFQATT and CDR2 is SNEGSKA (reference sequence). There are 11 residues in the CDR3. This CDR3 reads CSAGQYNEQFF. CDR3 bases: TGCAGTGCGGGCCAGTACAATGAGCAGTTCTTC.

The J gene is TRBJ2-1, the V gene TRBV6-5, with D tentatively TRBD1 (6 bases). Trimming left V 2 bases short and J 6 bases short, with 14 bases between. The CDR3 extends over 15 amino acids. Looked up from germline, CDR1 is MNHEY and CDR2 is SVGAGI. The CDR3 DNA reads TGTGCCAGCAGTTACCAAGGGGAACAGGGCAATGAGCAGTTCTTC. Residues: CASSYQGEQGNEQFF.

This chain links TRBV7-9 with TRBJ2-7; D remains unclear. The CDR3 extends over 13 amino acids. V lost 1 base to trimming and J lost 1 base, with 5 bases between them. From germline, CDR1 is SEHNR and CDR2 FQNEAQ (reference sequence). CDR3 amino acids: CASSLDPSYEQYF. The DNA for the CDR3 is TGTGCCAGCAGCTTAGATCCTTCCTACGAGCAGTACTTC.

The CDR3 DNA reads as TGTGCCAGCAGGGGGGCGAAGACAGGGAAATTCGAGCAGTACTTC. As protein: CASRGAKTGKFEQYF. The J gene is TRBJ2-7, the V gene TRBV7-8; 7 bases align to TRBD1. The germline CDR1 and CDR2 sequences are SGHVS and FQNEAQ. The CDR3 consists of 15 residues. V lost 6 bases, J lost 6 bases, and 14 bases stayed unmatched.

This clone was counted between two and nine times. The CDR3 region is CASSLRAEGIHEQYF. CDR3 coding DNA: TGTGCCAGCAGCTTAAGGGCAGAAGGTATCCACGAGCAGTACTTC. The V gene is TRBV7-6, the J gene TRBJ2-7, with D unclear. Germline CDR1 is SGHVS and CDR2 is FNYEAQ. The CDR3 sequence is 15 residues long. V was cut by 2 bases and J by 5 bases, with 16 bases left in between.

The rearrangement links TRBV6-5 to TRBJ1-2; D remains ambiguous. From germline, CDR1 is MNHEY and CDR2 SVGAGI. Deletions cut 0 bases from V and 1 base from J, with 12 bases between. The CDR3 is 16 residues long. The CDR3 protein is CASSYSNAGVNYGYTF. The CDR3 DNA reads as TGTGCCAGCAGTTACTCGAATGCAGGAGTTAACTATGGCTACACCTTC.

The rearrangement links TRBV5-1 to TRBJ2-5, with D hard to call. Germline V gene lookup returns CDR1 SGHRS and CDR2 YFSETQ. V shed 6 bases and J shed 4 bases, with 16 bases lying between them. This CDR3 region has 14 residues. The CDR3: CASNLQLPGETQYF. CDR3 sequence (DNA): TGCGCCAGCAATCTCCAACTCCCCGGAGAGACCCAGTACTTC.

The V gene is TRBV7-9, the J gene TRBJ2-3, with 8 bases lining up with TRBD1. CDR1 and CDR2 from the germline V gene are SEHNR and FQNEAQ (reference sequence). J was trimmed by 0 bases and V by 4 bases; bases with no gene match: 3. The CDR3 contains 15 residues. The CDR3 sequence: CASSSRDRSTDTQYF. The DNA for the CDR3 is TGTGCCAGCAGCTCCCGGGACAGGAGCACAGATACGCAGTATTTT. Filled out from reference TRBV7-9 and TRBJ2-3, the complete variable domain reads DTGVSQNPRHKITKRGQNVTFRCDPISEHNRLYWYRQTLGQGPEFLTYFQNEAQLEKSRLLSDRFSAERPKGSFSTLEIQRTEQGDSAMYLCASSSRDRSTDTQYFGPGTRLTVL.

The rearrangement uses TRBV2 and TRBJ2-7; D possibly corresponds to TRBD2 (5 bases). Trimming shortened V by 1 base and J by 0 bases, and 10 bases separated the two germline ends. CDR1 SNHLY and CDR2 FYNNEI come from the germline V gene. The CDR3 is 15 amino acids. The CDR3 nucleotides are TGTGCCAGCAGTGAAGGGCCGGGAAGCTCCTACGAGCAGTACTTC. This sequence encodes CASSEGPGSSYEQYF.

The CDR3 DNA sequence: TGTGCCACCAGCGGAAAAATCCAGGGGGCCCACGAGCAGTACTTC. Translation: CATSGKIQGAHEQYF. The chain has TRBV15 and TRBJ2-7; TRBD1 aligns across 8 bases. Unmatched junction bases numbered 11, after V lost 5 bases and J lost 5 bases. This CDR3 is 15 amino acids long. In germline, CDR1 is LNHNV, CDR2 YYDKDF (reference sequence).

The genes are TRBV6-1 and TRBJ1-1; weak D call: TRBD1 (5 bases). V lost 4 bases and J lost 4, with 16 bases in between. Germline CDR1 and CDR2: MNHNS and SASEGT. The CDR3 contains 15 residues. The CDR3 reads CASSAGPGLGTEAFF. The CDR3 DNA follows: TGTGCCAGCAGTGCGGGGCCGGGGCTTGGCACTGAAGCTTTCTTT.

This sequence joins TRBV27 and TRBJ1-3, with 10 nucleotides matching TRBD1. From germline, CDR1 is MNHEY and CDR2 SMNVEV (reference sequence). Trimming cost V 6 bases and J 1 base; bases outside gene matches: 3. The CDR3 sequence is 15 residues long. The CDR3 DNA follows: TGTGCCAGCAGGGACAGGGGGATATCTGGAAACACCATATATTTT. This gives the protein CASRDRGISGNTIYF.

A word on this clone: The conserved closing phenylalanine or tryptophan is absent in this CDR3, likely reflecting a read error. CDR3 bases: TGTGCCAGCTTCAACAGGAGGGACTATGGCTACACCCTC. Its protein product is CASFNRRDYGYTL. The V call is TRBV5-5, the J call TRBJ1-2; D is possibly TRBD1 (5 bases). Between the trimmed V and J ends, which lost 7 bases and 3 bases, there was a span of 13 bases. Looked up from germline, CDR1 is SGHKS and CDR2 is YYEKEE (reference sequence). The CDR3 consists of 13 residues.

The sample holds a few counts of this clone. The chain employs TRBV13 and TRBJ1-1, with D maybe TRBD1 (6 bases). CDR3 length: 14 amino acids. V lost 5 bases to trimming and J lost 4 bases, with 14 bases between them. Germline V gene data show CDR1 as PRHDT and CDR2 as FYEKMQ (reference sequence). CDR3 DNA sequence: TGTGCCAGCAGCGCAACAGGGAGAGGCACTGAAGCTTTCTTT. Its protein is CASSATGRGTEAFF.

V usage is TRBV6-5 and J usage is TRBJ2-7; TRBD1 matches at 8 bases. This CDR3 contains 13 residues. The V gene's germline CDR1 is MNHEY and CDR2 SVGAGI. Trimming cost V 6 bases and J 2 bases; bases outside gene matches: 3. CDR3: CASRDRGTYEQYF. The CDR3 DNA sequence: TGTGCCAGCAGAGACAGGGGAACCTACGAGCAGTACTTC.

The chain carries TRBV7-8 and TRBJ2-1, with TRBD1 identical over 11 bases. Germline assignment: CDR1 SGHVS and CDR2 FQNEAQ. Trimming cost V 4 bases and J 8 bases; bases outside gene matches: 13. There are 17 residues in the CDR3. The CDR3 sequence: CASSSPSDRGLLDEQFF. As DNA, the CDR3 is TGTGCCAGCAGCTCCCCTTCGGACAGGGGGCTTTTGGATGAGCAGTTCTTC.

The rearrangement joins TRBV28 to TRBJ1-5; D is unclear. Per the germline V gene, CDR1 is MDHEN and CDR2 is SYDVKM. V was clipped by 4 bases and J by 4 bases, with 8 bases between them. The CDR3 runs 13 residues. The DNA of the CDR3 is TGTGCCAGCAGTTCCCCTTCGAATCAGCCCCAGCATTTT. Translated, it gives CASSSPSNQPQHF.

This chain links TRBV9 with TRBJ1-3; no clear D gene. Germline loops: CDR1 SGDLS, CDR2 YYNGEE. The CDR3 runs to 15 residues. Between the trimmed V and J ends, which lost 4 bases and 1 base, there was a span of 12 bases. As DNA, the CDR3 is TGTGCCAGCAGCCCTTCGGGCAGTTCTGGAAACACCATATATTTT. It specifies CASSPSGSSGNTIYF.

This rearrangement joins TRBV9 to TRBJ2-7; D unresolved. This CDR3 region has 13 residues. The germline V gene encodes CDR1 SGDLS and CDR2 YYNGEE. V was clipped by 2 bases and J by 3 bases, with 9 bases between them. The CDR3 sequence: CASSVGGSYEQYF. CDR3 nucleotides: TGTGCCAGCAGCGTCGGCGGCAGCTACGAGCAGTACTTC.

The V gene is TRBV7-9, the J gene TRBJ2-5; D remains unclear. This CDR3 has 13 residues. From germline, CDR1 is SEHNR and CDR2 FQNEAQ (reference sequence). Trimming left V 3 bases short and J 0 bases short, with 5 bases between. CDR3 bases: TGTGCCAGCAGCTTGGAGAACCAAGAGACCCAGTACTTC. Protein: CASSLENQETQYF. Variable domain in full (rest from reference TRBV7-9 and TRBJ2-5): DTGVSQNPRHKITKRGQNVTFRCDPISEHNRLYWYRQTLGQGPEFLTYFQNEAQLEKSRLLSDRFSAERPKGSFSTLEIQRTEQGDSAMYLCASSLENQETQYFGPGTRLLVL.

V is TRBV7-9 and J is TRBJ2-7; D might be TRBD1 or TRBD2, each matching 5 bases. The CDR3 totals 12 residues. CDR1 SEHNR and CDR2 FQNEAQ come from the germline V gene (reference sequence). Between the trimmed V and J ends, which lost 2 bases and 7 bases, there was a span of 9 bases. The CDR3 region is CASSLTGLEQYF. In DNA form, the CDR3 reads TGTGCCAGCAGCTTAACAGGACTTGAGCAGTACTTC.